The 32 T cell receptor beta chains presented below share a single source sample, sequenced in a study of cytomegalovirus exposure and HLA in healthy donors. PCR employed 60 Vbeta and 13 Jbeta primers. Measured with immunoSEQ multiplex PCR; TCRdb has only the in-frame clones, and not every one. The data show about 160,000 clones, over 60% seen once. The source material was PBMCs. These receptors all stem from a woman between 18 and 30 years old in good health and CMV-seronegative.

The chain employs TRBV19 and TRBJ2-1; 10 positions agree with TRBD2. Losses at the gene ends were 5 bases for V and 1 base for J; bases not matched to a gene: 14. This CDR3 comprises 19 residues. Germline V lookup: CDR1 LNHDA, CDR2 SQIVND (reference sequence). This chain's CDR3 is CASSPQGAAGGRSYNEQFF. In DNA form, the CDR3 reads TGTGCCAGTAGTCCCCAAGGGGCAGCGGGGGGGAGGTCCTACAATGAGCAGTTCTTC.

The rearrangement links TRBV2 to TRBJ1-1; 8 positions match TRBD1. Per the germline V gene, CDR1 is SNHLY and CDR2 is FYNNEI. Trimming took 6 bases from V and 4 from J; bases not matched to a gene: 4. The CDR3 contains 13 residues. CDR3 amino acids: CASRMDRATEAFF. In DNA form, the CDR3 reads TGTGCCAGCAGAATGGACAGGGCCACTGAAGCTTTCTTT.

This chain links TRBV10-2 with TRBJ2-6, with TRBD1 identical over 10 bases. In germline, CDR1 is WSHSY, CDR2 SAAADI. The CDR3 covers 17 residues. V lost 6 bases, J lost 4 bases, and 9 bases stayed unmatched. The CDR3 region is CASRIGTGESGANVLTF. The DNA of the CDR3 is TGCGCCAGCAGGATAGGGACAGGGGAGTCAGGGGCCAACGTCCTGACTTTC.

The V gene is TRBV27, the J gene TRBJ2-4; no clear D. The germline gives CDR1 MNHEY, CDR2 SMNVEV (reference sequence). Trimming stripped 2 bases from V and 0 bases from J, with 5 bases between. The CDR3 loop spans 14 amino acids. CDR3 DNA sequence: TGTGCCAGCAGTTTAAACATAGCCAAAAACATTCAGTACTTC. Its translation: CASSLNIAKNIQYF.

This sequence joins TRBV7-9 and TRBJ1-1; the D gene is possibly TRBD1 (6 bases). Germline CDR1 is SEHNR and CDR2 is FQNEAQ (reference sequence). V was cut by 3 bases and J by 2 bases, with 13 bases left in between. This CDR3 spans 15 amino acids. CDR3 amino acids: CASSLLDRFNTEAFF. The DNA for the CDR3 is TGTGCCAGCAGCTTGCTAGACAGGTTCAACACTGAAGCTTTCTTT.

This rearrangement joins TRBV7-9 to TRBJ1-1; D ambiguous. The CDR3 consists of 16 residues. Deletions cut 2 bases from V and 1 base from J, with 14 bases between. Germline assignment: CDR1 SEHNR and CDR2 FQNEAQ (reference sequence). DNA for the CDR3: TGTGCCAGCAGCTTAACGGGAGGAATGGGGAACACTGAAGCTTTCTTT. Its protein product is CASSLTGGMGNTEAFF.

The chain combines TRBV28 with TRBJ1-4; no firm D call. The ends were cut back, 2 bases at V and 8 bases at J, with 18 bases in the middle. This CDR3 region has 16 residues. Germline V gene sequence: CDR1 MDHEN, CDR2 SYDVKM. The DNA for the CDR3 is TGTGCCAGCAGTTTAGTGGGCGGAGCGGTTCGGGAAAAACTGTTTTTT. Translated: CASSLVGGAVREKLFF.

The V and J genes are TRBV5-8 and TRBJ2-1; 10 bases align to TRBD2. The CDR3 contains 15 residues. Germline-derived CDR1 and CDR2 are SGHTS and YDEGEE. Unmatched junction bases numbered 6, after V lost 6 bases and J lost 3 bases. The CDR3 sequence is CASNPGTSDYNEQFF. In DNA form, the CDR3 reads TGTGCCAGCAACCCCGGGACTAGCGACTACAATGAGCAGTTCTTC.

This chain connects TRBV5-6 to TRBJ1-2, with 7 bases matching TRBD1. Trimming at V came to 1 base and at J to 6 bases, leaving 12 bases not matched to a gene. The length of the CDR3 is 16 residues. Germline CDR1 SGHDT, CDR2 YYEEEE. CDR3 bases: TGTGCCAGCAGCTTGAGGGGCCGACAGGGATCGGATGGCTACACCTTC. Amino acid sequence: CASSLRGRQGSDGYTF.

The V and J genes are TRBV10-3 and TRBJ2-7; D unclear. The germline V gene encodes CDR1 ENHRY and CDR2 SYGVKD. This CDR3 comprises 13 residues. Trimming removed 6 bases from V and 0 bases from J, with 9 bases in between. The CDR3 spells CAISIQVSYEQYF. The CDR3 DNA reads TGTGCCATCAGCATCCAGGTCTCCTACGAGCAGTACTTC.

The chain is built from TRBV10-3 and TRBJ1-5, with D maybe TRBD1 (5 bases). Germline lookup yields CDR1 ENHRY and CDR2 SYGVKD. Trimming took 0 bases from V and 8 from J, leaving 11 bases between them. The length of the CDR3 is 14 residues. The CDR3 loop is CAISESGGLEPQHF. CDR3 in DNA: TGTGCCATCAGTGAGTCGGGGGGTCTGGAGCCCCAGCATTTT.

CDR3 sequence reads: CASSPLTGLYEQYF. The CDR3 region has the DNA TGTGCCAGCAGCCCACTCACAGGGCTGTACGAGCAGTACTTC. V usage is TRBV27 and J usage is TRBJ2-7, with D tentatively TRBD1 (6 bases). Trimming took off 6 bases at V and 4 bases at J, with 16 bases between the two ends. The CDR3 is made up of 14 amino acids. Germline V gene lookup returns CDR1 MNHEY and CDR2 SMNVEV (reference sequence).

The V gene is TRBV18, the J gene TRBJ2-7, with D perhaps matching TRBD1 (6 bases). With 3 bases removed from V and 3 bases from J, the gap between germline ends came to 18 bases. Germline V gene sequence: CDR1 KGHSH, CDR2 LQKENI. This CDR3 has 16 amino acids. DNA for the CDR3: TGTGCCAGCTCACCGATCGAGACAGGCCGATTCTACGAGCAGTACTTC. Protein sequence: CASSPIETGRFYEQYF.

Remarks on this clone: Its ends do not fully match the called genes, so a read error is possible. The chain recombines TRBV20-1 with TRBJ2-4; D is uncertain. CDR1 and CDR2 (germline): DFQATT, SNEGSKA (reference sequence). The CDR3 spans 10 residues. The chain's CDR3 is CSASQNSQYF. The CDR3 bases are TGCAGTGCTTCCCAAAACAGTCAGTACTTC.

This rearrangement joins TRBV28 to TRBJ2-1; 8 nucleotides line up with TRBD2. CDR3 length: 14 residues. Germline CDR1 MDHEN, CDR2 SYDVKM. After removal of 5 bases from V and 0 bases from J, the junction contained 0 bases not matched to a gene. The CDR3, as DNA: TGTGCCAGCAGTAGCGGGGGCTCCTACAATGAGCAGTTCTTC. This codes for CASSSGGSYNEQFF.

Only one count was recorded for this clone. The chain joins TRBV7-2 to TRBJ1-2; D call uncertain. The CDR3 runs 15 residues. Germline CDR1 SGHTA, CDR2 FQGNSA. Trimming stripped 5 bases from V and 0 bases from J, with 13 bases between. The CDR3 here is CASSPGGGSNYGYTF. CDR3 nucleotide sequence: TGTGCCAGCAGCCCTGGAGGAGGGTCTAACTATGGCTACACCTTC. Full variable domain (remainder filled in from reference TRBV7-2 and TRBJ1-2): GAGVSQSPSNKVTEKGKDVELRCDPISGHTALYWYRQSLGQGLEFLIYFQGNSAPDKSGLPSDRFSAERTGGSVSTLTIQRTQQEDSAVYLCASSPGGGSNYGYTFGSGTRLTVV.

V and J are TRBV7-7 and TRBJ2-7, with 10 bases matching TRBD2. The CDR3 covers 15 residues. V was pared by 4 bases and J by 3 bases, with 6 bases of the junction left unmatched. Germline-derived CDR1 and CDR2 are SSHAT and FNYEAQ (reference sequence). CDR3 nucleotides: TGTGCCAGCAGCTCACAGCGGGAGGGCCACTACGAGCAGTACGTC. Its protein product is CASSSQREGHYEQYV.

This clone turned up a few times. The V and J genes are TRBV19 and TRBJ2-2, with 8 bases that match TRBD1. The CDR3 consists of 15 residues. The germline CDR1 and CDR2 sequences are LNHDA and SQIVND (reference sequence). V trimming: 4 bases; J trimming: 6 bases; junction bases outside the gene matches: 7. The CDR3 loop reads CASSNPGQVAGELFF. The CDR3 DNA reads as TGTGCCAGTAGTAATCCGGGACAGGTTGCCGGGGAGCTGTTTTTT.

The rearrangement uses TRBV6-1 and TRBJ1-6, with D maybe TRBD1 (6 bases). The germline gives CDR1 MNHNS, CDR2 SASEGT. V shed 5 bases and J shed 7 bases, with 12 bases lying between them. The CDR3 spans 14 residues. The CDR3 DNA sequence: TGTGCCAGCAGTCCACAGGGTGGGAATTCACCCCTCCACTTT. Translation: CASSPQGGNSPLHF.

V usage is TRBV27 and J usage is TRBJ2-1; 13 bases line up with TRBD2. The length of the CDR3 is 18 residues. Germline assignment: CDR1 MNHEY and CDR2 SMNVEV (reference sequence). V lost 5 bases and J lost 2; bases outside the gene matches: 9. CDR3 DNA sequence: TGTGCCAGCAGTCTACCTGGGACTAGCGGGAACCCCTACAATGAGCAGTTCTTC. This gives the protein CASSLPGTSGNPYNEQFF.

The chain recombines TRBV11-2 with TRBJ2-3, with D possibly matching TRBD2 (6 bases). V was shortened by 1 base and J by 6 bases, with 17 bases between the two germline ends. This CDR3 comprises 16 residues. Germline V lookup: CDR1 SGHAT, CDR2 FQNNGV. The CDR3 protein is CASSLVPGGSRDTQYF. CDR3 DNA: TGTGCCAGCAGCTTAGTTCCCGGGGGTAGCCGGGATACGCAGTATTTT.

The chain uses TRBV30 and TRBJ1-2; 9 bases align to TRBD1. Trimming cost V 2 bases and J 4 bases; bases outside gene matches: 2. The CDR3 consists of 13 residues. Germline V lookup: CDR1 GTSNPN, CDR2 SVGIG (reference sequence). The CDR3 region has the DNA TGTGCCTGGAGTCTGGACAGGGGCTATGGCTACACCTTC. It translates to CAWSLDRGYGYTF.

DNA for the CDR3: TGTGCCCAACGGCCGGCGGGAGCTTTGGATACGCAGTATTTT. Its protein is CAQRPAGALDTQYF. The V and J genes are TRBV5-4 and TRBJ2-3; 7 bases align to TRBD2. CDR1 SGHNT and CDR2 YYREEE come from the germline V gene (reference sequence). The CDR3 is 14 amino acids. Losses at the gene ends were 10 bases for V and 6 bases for J; bases not matched to a gene: 14. The whole variable domain, remainder taken from reference TRBV5-4 and TRBJ2-3, is ETGVTQSPTHLIKTRGQQVTLRCSSQSGHNTVSWYQQALGQGPQFIFQYYREEENGRGNFPPRFSGLQFPNYSSELNVNALELDDSALYLCAQRPAGALDTQYFGPGTRLTVL.

For the CDR3, the DNA is TGCGCCAGCAGCCTCCAACCCACCGGGACACTCGTGTACGAGCAGTACTTC. Encoded protein: CASSLQPTGTLVYEQYF. The chain carries TRBV4-1 and TRBJ2-7, with D possibly TRBD1 on 6 matching bases. The V end lost 4 bases, the J end lost 4 bases, and 23 bases lay between the germline ends. The CDR3 is 17 amino acids. The germline CDR1 and CDR2 sequences are MGHRA and YSYEKL.

The V and J genes are TRBV10-2 and TRBJ2-3; 11 bases are shared with TRBD2. Germline-derived CDR1 and CDR2 are WSHSY and SAAADI. The CDR3 is made up of 15 amino acids. V shed 6 bases and J 0 bases; nucleotides not matched to a gene: 2. CDR3 amino acids: CASSRLAGSTDTQYF. The CDR3 bases are TGCGCCAGCAGCCGACTAGCGGGGAGCACAGATACGCAGTATTTT.

This chain uses TRBV5-1 with TRBJ2-3, with D perhaps matching TRBD2 (5 bases). The CDR3 extends over 15 amino acids. V was cut by 0 bases and J by 4 bases, with 12 bases left in between. Germline CDR1 and CDR2: SGHRS and YFSETQ. The CDR3 sequence: CASSLGEGRADTQYF. DNA of the CDR3: TGCGCCAGCAGCTTGGGAGAGGGCCGGGCAGATACGCAGTATTTT.

The chain carries TRBV19 and TRBJ2-2, with TRBD1 matching 10 bases. This CDR3 has 16 amino acids. The V gene end was trimmed by 8 bases and the J gene end by 1 base; junction bases not matched to a gene: 7. Germline loops: CDR1 LNHDA, CDR2 SQIVND (reference sequence). The DNA of the CDR3 is TGTGCCAGTCGACAGGGGGCGGGGGTGAACACCGGGGAGCTGTTTTTT. Its protein product is CASRQGAGVNTGELFF.

This clone was found once. The V gene is TRBV4-3, the J gene TRBJ2-4; D perhaps matches TRBD2 (5 bases). CDR3 size: 14 residues. Germline CDR1 reads LGHNA; CDR2 reads YSLEER. Trimming removed 3 bases at V and 0 bases at J, with 6 bases between. The CDR3 spells CASSQGVAKNIQYF. CDR3 bases: TGCGCCAGCAGCCAGGGAGTAGCCAAAAACATTCAGTACTTC.

This clone occurred a few times. The chain uses TRBV4-1 and TRBJ2-7; the match to TRBD2 covers 7 bases. CDR3 length: 16 residues. The germline V gene has CDR1 MGHRA and CDR2 YSYEKL. V lost 3 bases and J lost 2; bases outside the gene matches: 10. The CDR3 reads CASSQGGVSGTYEQYF. The DNA of the CDR3 is TGCGCCAGCAGCCAGGGAGGGGTGAGCGGAACCTACGAGCAGTACTTC.

V gene TRBV28 combines with J gene TRBJ2-5; 7 bases align to TRBD2. The CDR3 sequence is 16 residues long. The germline V gene has CDR1 MDHEN and CDR2 SYDVKM. V dropped 6 bases and J dropped 1; count of bases not matched to a gene: 11. The CDR3 coding sequence is TGTGCCAGCAGCCGAAGACTAGCCCTAACCCAAGAGACCCAGTACTTC. Encoded protein: CASSRRLALTQETQYF. The complete variable domain, with remaining parts taken from reference TRBV28 and TRBJ2-5, reads DVKVTQSSRYLVKRTGEKVFLECVQDMDHENMFWYRQDPGLGLRLIYFSYDVKMKEKGDIPEGYSVSREKKERFSLILESASTNQTSMYLCASSRRLALTQETQYFGPGTRLLVL.

This clone has more than one count but fewer than ten. This rearrangement joins TRBV4-3 to TRBJ2-3; 8 bases fit TRBD2. Germline CDR1 and CDR2: LGHNA and YSLEER. Trimming at V came to 3 bases and at J to 2 bases, leaving 7 bases not matched to a gene. CDR3 length equals 16 residues. CDR3: CASSHSTSGNTDTQYF. CDR3 sequence (DNA): TGCGCCAGCAGCCATTCCACTAGCGGCAACACAGATACGCAGTATTTT.

The chain carries TRBV7-2 and TRBJ1-3; 7 bases are a match to TRBD1. The germline V gene has CDR1 SGHTA and CDR2 FQGNSA. V trimming: 9 bases; J trimming: 0 bases; junction bases outside the gene matches: 2. The CDR3 consists of 13 residues. Here the CDR3 reads CASRQGSGNTIYF. The CDR3 DNA follows: TGTGCCAGTCGACAGGGCTCTGGAAACACCATATATTTT.